The T cell receptor beta chain described here comes from a study of CD8+ T cells in alopecia areata. Regarding treatment: oral pan-JAK inhibitor, 5-10 mg twice daily. The CDR3 runs 12 residues. Trimming cost V 4 bases and J 9 bases; bases outside gene matches: 4. CDR1 is GTSNPN and CDR2 is SVGIG in the germline V gene (reference sequence). Study results and limitations: There was only one nonresponder, so it was unclear how baseline CD8+ expansion relates to response. Tofacitinib significantly lowered scalp clonality and expanded CD8+ clones among the top 100.

RNA extraction and reverse transcription yielded cDNA as sequencing template. Repertoires were generated with immunoSEQ multiplex PCR, while TCRdb's copy carries only in-frame clones and drops some. This sample has around 270,000 clones, with roughly 60% found just once. This clone was picked up a small number of times. Its target is not known. The source of this sequence is a human donor with alopecia areata. The rearrangement uses TRBV30 and TRBJ2-3; 10 positions agree with TRBD2. The sample consisted of CD4+ T cells sorted from blood, taken at week 24, from a patient treated with tofacitinib. CDR3 DNA sequence: TGTGCCTGGACCAGTAGCGGGGGGACGCAGTATTTT. It translates to CAWTSSGGTQYF.